This TCR beta chain was recovered during a study of T-cell reconstitution after alpha-beta-depleted transplantation in children. Overall study results and limits: The study reportedly traced alpha-beta T cells about two months after transplant to several hundred expanded graft clones. Some patients owed their high day-60 TCRbeta diversity to surviving recipient T cells and thymic progenitors. A year post-transplant, T-cell counts and diversity derived mostly from newly produced T cells.

Unique molecular identifiers tagged the TCRbeta library. TCRdb redid the calling of the PCR reads with MiXCR, one entry per CDR3 protein. This sample yields just over 950,000 distinct CDR3 sequences, of which under 30% are seen a single time; roughly 27% belongs to the top ten. As for this clonotype: What it binds is not known.

The receptor was isolated from a boy under two years old who had a stem cell transplant for SCID, so the T cells may come from the graft donor. Specimen: PBMCs, mostly from graft donor cells, collected 360 days after TCRalphabeta/CD19-depleted stem cell transplant.

The CDR3 region is CASSQGSTLMNTEAFF. The CDR3 DNA is TGTGCCAGCAGCCAAGGGTCAACTCTCATGAACACTGAAGCTTTCTTT. The rearrangement joins TRBV4-2 to TRBJ1-1; no definite D call. Germline assignment: CDR1 LGHNA and CDR2 YNFKEQ. The CDR3 spans 16 residues. The V end was cut by 1 base, the J end by 0 bases, with 12 bases between.